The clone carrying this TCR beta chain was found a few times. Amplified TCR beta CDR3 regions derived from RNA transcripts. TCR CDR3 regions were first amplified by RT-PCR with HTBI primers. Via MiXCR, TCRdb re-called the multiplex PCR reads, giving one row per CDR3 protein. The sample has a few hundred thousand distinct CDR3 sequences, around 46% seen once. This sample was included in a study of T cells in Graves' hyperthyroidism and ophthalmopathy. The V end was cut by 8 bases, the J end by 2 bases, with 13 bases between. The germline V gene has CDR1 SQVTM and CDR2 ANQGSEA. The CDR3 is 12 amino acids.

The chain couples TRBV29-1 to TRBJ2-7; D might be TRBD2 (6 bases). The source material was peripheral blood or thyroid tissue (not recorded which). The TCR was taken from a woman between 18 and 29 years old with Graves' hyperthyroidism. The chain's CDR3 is CSQAGIAYEQYF. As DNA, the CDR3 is TGCAGCCAAGCGGGCATAGCCTACGAGCAGTACTTC.